This TCR beta chain was captured by sequencing in a study of cytomegalovirus exposure and HLA in healthy donors. Broader study findings: When the data were analyzed later, several of the most significant clusters appeared to be linked to common viral pathogens. Approximately 160 TCR beta chains were listed as cytomegalovirus-associated. The authors considered a cluster of highly shared sequence variants likely to be a sequencing artifact. Across donors, presence/absence analyses took sequencing depth to be roughly uniform.

As for this clone: What it binds is not known.

CDR3 size: 18 residues. Germline V lookup: CDR1 MNHEY, CDR2 SMNVEV (reference sequence). V dropped 0 bases and J dropped 1; count of bases not matched to a gene: 8. PCR used 60 Vbeta primers and 13 Jbeta primers. Measured with immunoSEQ multiplex PCR; TCRdb has only the in-frame clones, and not every one. In total, the table holds around 40,000 clones. Source material: PBMCs. The chain is built from TRBV27 and TRBJ1-4; 7 bases agree with TRBD1. This sequence originates from a human donor in good health. CDR3 in DNA: TGTGCCAGCAGTTTATCAGGAGGGGGCATAGGAACTAATGAAAAACTGTTTTTT. Protein: CASSLSGGGIGTNEKLFF.